What follows describes a single T cell receptor beta chain. Measured with immunoSEQ multiplex PCR; TCRdb has only the in-frame clones, and not every one. The sample gives 200,000 to 250,000 clones, about 79% of which show up once; 3% to 4% is in the top ten. The data originate from a study of blood T cell repertoires in COVID-19. The CDR3 totals 17 residues. V was pared by 7 bases and J by 0 bases, with 12 bases of the junction left unmatched. CDR1 and CDR2 from the germline V gene are SEHNR and FQNEAQ (reference sequence). The chain is built from TRBV7-9 and TRBJ2-1; 7 bases match TRBD2. The sample consisted of PBMCs or T cells enriched from blood (not recorded which). The TCR was taken from a woman in her fifties or sixties who had recovered from COVID-19. This CDR3 is CASTFREGTSSYNEQFF. The CDR3 region has the DNA TGTGCCAGCACCTTTAGGGAGGGAACGAGCTCCTACAATGAGCAGTTCTTC.